A single sample gave rise to the 25 T cell receptor beta chains below, sequenced in a study of T cells in tuberculosis (dated by TCRdb to 2016 to 2019). The time point label for this specimen denotes: new active TB diagnosis, blood taken before or within 7 days of starting treatment. The protocol used for the library was the immunoSEQ multiplex PCR assay. What TCRdb holds here is the immuneACCESS table cut down to in-frame rearrangements. Part of the clones is not present; checked against another copy, under half of the missing clones reflect an unresolved V gene, and the others are unexplained. The sample data list about 49,000 clones, and roughly 96% of these were observed just once. 1.4% to 1.5% of the sample lies in the top ten. Material: PBMCs, obtained at tuberculosis diagnosis. Receptor source: an adult with tuberculosis.

The V gene is TRBV7-2, the J gene TRBJ1-1; D call uncertain. Germline loops: CDR1 SGHTA, CDR2 FQGNSA. This CDR3 comprises 13 residues. Between the trimmed V and J ends, which lost 5 bases and 1 base, there was a span of 8 bases. Written as DNA, the CDR3 is TGTGCCAGCAGCGCCCCCAGGAACACTGAAGCTTTCTTT. It is translated as CASSAPRNTEAFF.

This clone was seen only once. The CDR3 protein is CASSLERGGSSYEQYF. CDR3 in DNA: TGTGCCAGCAGCTTGGAACGGGGGGGAAGCTCCTACGAGCAGTACTTC. The chain joins TRBV5-6 to TRBJ2-7; 8 nucleotides line up with TRBD2. The V and J ends lost 0 bases and 0 bases, in that order; junction bases with no gene match: 5. CDR1 and CDR2 (germline): SGHDT, YYEEEE. The CDR3 is 16 residues long.

The CDR3 nucleotides read TGCGCCAGCAGCTTGGGCGGGACCAGCCAAAACATTCAGTACTTC. Protein sequence: CASSLGGTSQNIQYF. The chain combines TRBV5-1 with TRBJ2-4, with a tentative D call TRBD2 (6 bases). In germline, CDR1 is SGHRS, CDR2 YFSETQ. The CDR3 consists of 15 residues. V was trimmed by 0 bases and J by 5 bases, leaving 12 bases between them.

The chain recombines TRBV2 with TRBJ1-1, with D possibly being TRBD1 (6 bases). Germline V CDR1 and CDR2: SNHLY, FYNNEI. The CDR3 is made up of 12 amino acids. V was trimmed by 7 bases and J by 7 bases, leaving 13 bases between them. CDR3 in amino acids: CASIGQHFEAFF. CDR3 nucleotide sequence: TGTGCCAGCATAGGACAGCATTTTGAAGCTTTCTTT.

The chain combines TRBV7-8 with TRBJ1-3; weak D call: TRBD1 (5 bases). Trimming took 5 bases from V and 0 from J, leaving 11 bases between them. Germline CDR1 and CDR2: SGHVS and FQNEAQ. This CDR3 comprises 15 residues. This CDR3 is CASSPRGGSGNTIYF. The CDR3 DNA sequence: TGTGCCAGCAGCCCGAGGGGAGGCTCTGGAAACACCATATATTTT.

This clone was seen only once. The chain recombines TRBV6-5 with TRBJ2-1; a weak D match, TRBD1 (5 bases). V gave up 2 bases and J gave up 7 bases, with 9 bases separating them. Germline V lookup: CDR1 MNHEY, CDR2 SVGAGI. CDR3 length: 13 amino acids. Here the CDR3 DNA reads TGTGCCAGCAGTTACCCCTCAGGGAATGAGCAGTTCTTC. Encoded protein: CASSYPSGNEQFF.

CDR3 sequence (DNA): TGTGCCAGCCGGTGGGGTCAGGGTTCCGAGCAGTACTTC. Protein product: CASRWGQGSEQYF. The chain carries TRBV2 and TRBJ2-7; possibly TRBD1 for D (5 bases). This CDR3 is 13 amino acids long. V lost 8 bases, J lost 6 bases, and 17 bases lay in between. Germline values: CDR1 SNHLY, CDR2 FYNNEI.

The genes are TRBV11-2 and TRBJ1-3; perhaps TRBD1 as D (6 bases). The CDR3 totals 16 residues. Trimming pared 1 base from V and 0 bases from J, leaving 10 bases between. Germline assignment: CDR1 SGHAT and CDR2 FQNNGV. The CDR3 sequence is CASSLAGQISGNTIYF. CDR3 sequence (DNA): TGTGCCAGCAGCTTAGCCGGACAGATCTCTGGAAACACCATATATTTT.

This clone was seen once. The chain links TRBV11-2 to TRBJ2-7; 8 nucleotides match TRBD1. The CDR3 has 16 amino acids. The V gene's germline CDR1 is SGHAT and CDR2 FQNNGV. V was clipped by 2 bases and J by 3 bases; unmatched bases: 9. The chain's CDR3 is CASSLFSSGQVYEQYF. The CDR3 coding sequence is TGTGCCAGCAGCTTATTCTCCTCGGGACAGGTCTACGAGCAGTACTTC. The variable domain in full, completed from reference TRBV11-2 and TRBJ2-7, reads EAGVAQSPRYKIIEKRQSVAFWCNPISGHATLYWYQQILGQGPKLLIQFQNNGVVDDSQLPKDRFSAERLKGVDSTLKIQPAKLEDSAVYLCASSLFSSGQVYEQYFGPGTRLTVT.

In the case of this clone: One end of the junction does not line up with germline, which may come from a read error. The J gene is TRBJ2-7, the V gene TRBV7-7, with TRBD2 as a possible D gene (6 bases). In germline, CDR1 is SSHAT, CDR2 FNYEAQ (reference sequence). This CDR3 is built from 15 residues. The CDR3 coding sequence is TGTGCTAGCAGCTTAGGCCCTGGAGGGAACTACGAGCAGTACTTC. Its translation: CASSLGPGGNYEQYF. Looking up the rest from reference TRBV7-7 and TRBJ2-7 gives the full variable domain: GAGVSQSPRYKVTKRGQDVTLRCDPISSHATLYWYQQALGQGPEFLTYFNYEAQPDKSGLPSDRFSAERPEGSISTLTIQRTEQRDSAMYRCASSLGPGGNYEQYFGPGTRLTVT.

The V gene is TRBV7-8, the J gene TRBJ1-2; perhaps TRBD1 as D (5 bases). The CDR3 has 15 amino acids. V was trimmed by 5 bases and J by 4 bases, leaving 17 bases between them. Germline CDR1 reads SGHVS; CDR2 reads FQNEAQ. CDR3 bases: TGTGCCAGCAGCCTAACGACAGCCGGGGGCTATGGCTACACCTTC. It codes for CASSLTTAGGYGYTF.

The rearrangement links TRBV28 to TRBJ2-7, with 8 bases identical to TRBD1. CDR3 length equals 14 residues. Germline CDR1 is MDHEN and CDR2 is SYDVKM. Trimming removed 6 bases from V and 2 bases from J; junction bases left unmatched: 6. The CDR3, as DNA: TGTGCCAGCAGGAGGACAGGGATGACCTACGAGCAGTACTTC. It yields the protein CASRRTGMTYEQYF.

The chain has TRBV30 and TRBJ2-3; 11 nucleotides agree with TRBD2. Germline assignment: CDR1 GTSNPN and CDR2 SVGIG (reference sequence). The CDR3 has 16 amino acids. V shed 5 bases, J shed 2 bases, and the junction held 9 bases outside the gene matches. The CDR3 nucleotides are TGTGCCTGGCAGCCGGGACTAGCGGTTTTCACAGATACGCAGTATTTT. This translates into CAWQPGLAVFTDTQYF.

This clone appeared a single time. Written as DNA, the CDR3 is TGTGCCAGCAGCATAACAGGGACCACTGAAGCTTTCTTT. It is translated as CASSITGTTEAFF. The chain joins TRBV7-9 to TRBJ1-1; a possible D gene is TRBD1 (6 bases). The germline V gene has CDR1 SEHNR and CDR2 FQNEAQ (reference sequence). This CDR3 is built from 13 residues. The ends were cut back, 5 bases at V and 4 bases at J, with 11 bases in the middle.

The chain links TRBV28 to TRBJ1-1, with D possibly TRBD1 on 6 matching bases. V was shortened by 3 bases and J by 4 bases, with 24 bases between the two germline ends. The CDR3 loop spans 18 amino acids. The germline CDR1 and CDR2 sequences are MDHEN and SYDVKM. CDR3 protein: CASSFFGQRQNLGTEAFF. The CDR3 bases are TGTGCCAGCAGTTTTTTTGGACAGCGGCAAAATTTGGGCACTGAAGCTTTCTTT.

The genes are TRBV4-3 and TRBJ1-2; possible D gene TRBD1, 6 bases. This CDR3 contains 19 residues. Germline V gene sequence: CDR1 LGHNA, CDR2 YSLEER. Trimming shortened V by 1 base and J by 3 bases, and 24 bases separated the two germline ends. The CDR3 protein is CASSQVLPQQGFPYYGYTF. For the CDR3, the DNA is TGCGCCAGCAGCCAAGTACTGCCCCAACAGGGATTCCCATACTATGGCTACACCTTC.

This chain uses TRBV9 with TRBJ2-1; TRBD2 agrees at 11 bases. The CDR3 loop spans 16 amino acids. The germline gives CDR1 SGDLS, CDR2 YYNGEE. After removal of 4 bases from V and 4 bases from J, the junction contained 7 bases not matched to a gene. The CDR3 coding sequence is TGTGCCAGCAGCCCTTCGGGACTAGCGGCTTACAATGAGCAGTTCTTC. Residues: CASSPSGLAAYNEQFF.

The chain has TRBV6-6 and TRBJ1-1, with 9 bases lining up with TRBD1. The germline CDR1 and CDR2 sequences are MNHNY and SVGAGI (reference sequence). CDR3 length: 14 residues. V gave up 5 bases and J gave up 1 base; unmatched junction bases: 2. CDR3 region: CASSLDRGNTEAFF. CDR3 bases: TGTGCCAGCAGTCTGGACAGGGGGAACACTGAAGCTTTCTTT.

The chain links TRBV4-3 to TRBJ2-2; 8 nucleotides align to TRBD1. This CDR3 is 16 amino acids long. V trimming: 4 bases; J trimming: 7 bases; junction bases outside the gene matches: 11. The germline V gene encodes CDR1 LGHNA and CDR2 YSLEER. In DNA form, the CDR3 reads TGCGCCAGCAGCCCAGAGACAACAGGGGGAAACGGGGAGCTGTTTTTT. Protein sequence: CASSPETTGGNGELFF.

This chain joins TRBV20-1 and TRBJ2-7; a possible D gene is TRBD1 (5 bases). The CDR3 totals 11 residues. V was clipped by 0 bases and J by 8 bases, with 8 bases between them. In germline, CDR1 is DFQATT, CDR2 SNEGSKA (reference sequence). The CDR3: CSAREGEKQYF. In nucleotides, the CDR3 is TGCAGTGCTAGAGAAGGGGAAAAGCAGTACTTC.

This clone showed up just a few times. This chain connects TRBV7-3 to TRBJ2-2; a weak D match, TRBD1 (6 bases). The CDR3 is made up of 14 amino acids. Germline V lookup: CDR1 SGHTA, CDR2 FQGTGA. The germline V and J ends were trimmed by 5 bases and 3 bases, with 10 bases remaining between them. CDR3 DNA: TGTGCCAGCAGCAAGGACAGCTACACCGGGGAGCTGTTTTTT. As protein: CASSKDSYTGELFF.

This chain joins TRBV5-8 and TRBJ2-7; D is uncertain. The CDR3 consists of 14 residues. CDR1 and CDR2 from the germline V gene are SGHTS and YDEGEE. V lost 0 bases and J 6 bases, leaving 13 bases between the germline ends. Here the CDR3 reads CASSLEAVGAEQYF. The CDR3 DNA reads TGTGCCAGCAGCTTGGAAGCAGTGGGCGCCGAGCAGTACTTC.

The V gene is TRBV7-2, the J gene TRBJ2-1; 7 bases align to TRBD1. The CDR3 extends over 16 amino acids. V lost 1 base to trimming and J lost 7 bases; unmatched junction nucleotides: 10. Per germline, CDR1 SGHTA and CDR2 FQGNSA. The chain's CDR3 is CASSLERGGKRNEQFF. The CDR3 DNA reads TGTGCCAGCAGCTTAGAAAGAGGGGGCAAACGAAATGAGCAGTTCTTC.

Details on this clone: The junction departs from germline at one end; a sequencing error may be responsible. The chain links TRBV7-9 to TRBJ2-7; maybe TRBD1 (5 bases). Germline CDR1 SEHNR, CDR2 FQNEAQ (reference sequence). The CDR3 runs 12 residues. The CDR3 sequence: CASSLETTVRDF. In nucleotides, the CDR3 is TGTGCCAGCAGCTTAGAGACGACGGTCAGGGACTTC.

V and J are TRBV7-2 and TRBJ2-7, with D perhaps TRBD2 (6 bases). There are 15 residues in the CDR3. Germline values: CDR1 SGHTA, CDR2 FQGNSA. The V and J ends lost 1 base and 0 bases respectively, with 10 bases between them. The CDR3 nucleotides are TGTGCCAGCAGCTTAGTTAACGGGGGCTCCTACGAGCAGTACTTC. Amino acid sequence: CASSLVNGGSYEQYF.